The 13 T cell receptor beta chains below come from one sample, sequenced in a study of blood T cell repertoires in COVID-19. Produced via immunoSEQ multiplex PCR; TCRdb's table is partial and in-frame only. Here the sample spans 60,000 to 90,000 clones, 80% to 90% being singletons. Sequencing input: peripheral blood. Receptors were obtained from a woman aged 50 to 60 with acute or convalescent COVID-19.

This chain joins TRBV27 and TRBJ2-7; 9 bases match TRBD1. CDR3 length: 15 residues. In germline, CDR1 is MNHEY, CDR2 SMNVEV (reference sequence). With 6 bases clipped from V and 3 bases from J, the junction kept 9 bases outside the gene matches. The CDR3 here is CASRTRGQGYYEQYF. CDR3 DNA: TGTGCCAGCAGGACAAGGGGACAGGGATACTACGAGCAGTACTTC.

V and J are TRBV10-3 and TRBJ1-5; 7 nucleotides agree with TRBD1. Germline V lookup: CDR1 ENHRY, CDR2 SYGVKD. Losses at the gene ends were 7 bases for V and 6 bases for J; bases not matched to a gene: 6. CDR3 length: 13 residues. The CDR3 here is CAINTGAGQPQHF. The DNA of the CDR3 is TGTGCCATCAACACAGGGGCCGGTCAGCCCCAGCATTTT.

This chain uses TRBV6-5 with TRBJ2-1, with D possibly matching TRBD1 (6 bases). Looked up from germline, CDR1 is MNHEY and CDR2 is SVGAGI. This CDR3 has 15 amino acids. V was trimmed by 2 bases and J by 4 bases, leaving 12 bases between them. CDR3 region: CASSYGQGKYNEQFF. The CDR3 nucleotides read TGTGCCAGCAGTTACGGGCAGGGGAAGTACAATGAGCAGTTCTTC.

This chain connects TRBV9 to TRBJ1-1, with a weak D call TRBD1 (5 bases). Germline-derived CDR1 and CDR2 are SGDLS and YYNGEE. V was trimmed by 4 bases and J by 3 bases, leaving 16 bases between them. The CDR3 extends over 15 amino acids. CDR3 coding DNA: TGTGCCAGCAGCCCCCAGACCCAGGGTGACACTGAAGCTTTCTTT. Translation gives CASSPQTQGDTEAFF.

This chain connects TRBV19 to TRBJ2-7, with 8 bases identical to TRBD1. The length of the CDR3 is 12 residues. From germline, CDR1 is LNHDA and CDR2 SQIVND (reference sequence). Germline trimming cut 4 bases from V and 5 bases from J; bases unmatched to any gene: 1. CDR3 sequence (DNA): TGTGCCAGTAGTACAGGGGGCCACGAGCAGTACTTC. This codes for CASSTGGHEQYF.

V gene TRBV30 combines with J gene TRBJ2-7; D not certain. Trimming removed 2 bases from V and 5 bases from J, with 7 bases in between. Germline loops: CDR1 GTSNPN, CDR2 SVGIG (reference sequence). This CDR3 region has 11 residues. This CDR3 reads CAWSSFDEQYF. The CDR3 DNA follows: TGTGCCTGGAGTTCTTTCGACGAGCAGTACTTC.

The genes are TRBV29-1 and TRBJ2-2; 15 bases line up with TRBD2. Germline CDR1 and CDR2: SQVTM and ANQGSEA. The CDR3 is 15 amino acids. The V segment lost 8 bases and the J segment 4 bases; nucleotides outside the gene matches: 5. In DNA form, the CDR3 reads TGCAGCATGGGACTAGCGGGGGGAGGCACCGGGGAGCTGTTTTTT. It translates to CSMGLAGGGTGELFF.

This clone was counted only a few times. The chain combines TRBV7-2 with TRBJ2-7; D is uncertain. The CDR3 totals 11 residues. Trimming removed 7 bases at V and 6 bases at J, with 10 bases between. The germline V gene has CDR1 SGHTA and CDR2 FQGNSA. The CDR3 reads CASTLNGEQYF. For the CDR3, the DNA is TGTGCCAGCACCCTAAATGGCGAGCAGTACTTC.

The V call is TRBV6-6, the J call TRBJ1-6; 7 bases fit TRBD1. With V trimmed by 8 bases and J by 10 bases, 17 bases remained unmatched. Germline CDR1 and CDR2: MNHNY and SVGAGI (reference sequence). The CDR3 runs 16 residues. The CDR3 DNA reads TGTGCCAGCGCCCCCCCGGTCGGGGACAGAAGCTCACCCCTCCACTTT. Its protein product is CASAPPVGDRSSPLHF.

The V call is TRBV3-1 (or the pseudogene TRBV3-2), the J call TRBJ1-6, with 7 bases lining up with TRBD1. J was trimmed by 9 bases and V by 0 bases; bases with no gene match: 5. The CDR3 is made up of 15 amino acids. Germline-derived CDR1 and CDR2 are LGHDT and YNNKEL (reference sequence). The CDR3 loop reads CASSQDWGTVSPLHF. CDR3 DNA sequence: TGTGCCAGCAGCCAAGATTGGGGGACAGTTTCACCCCTCCACTTT.

This chain joins TRBV19 and TRBJ2-7; D possibly corresponds to TRBD2 (6 bases). Germline CDR1 is LNHDA and CDR2 is SQIVND (reference sequence). There are 15 residues in the CDR3. The ends were cut back, 3 bases at V and 4 bases at J, with 16 bases in the middle. CDR3 residues: CASSMGLPGPYEQYF. The CDR3 DNA reads as TGTGCCAGTAGTATGGGACTGCCAGGTCCGTACGAGCAGTACTTC.

The chain is built from TRBV6-1 and TRBJ2-5; 9 bases align to TRBD1. With 3 bases clipped from V and 7 bases from J, the junction kept 6 bases outside the gene matches. Germline V gives CDR1 MNHNS, CDR2 SASEGT. The CDR3 is 14 residues long. The CDR3 sequence is CASSDGTGSGTQYF. The CDR3 DNA is TGTGCCAGCAGTGACGGGACAGGGAGCGGGACCCAGTACTTC.

This chain links TRBV24-1 with TRBJ1-5; D is undetermined. Germline values: CDR1 KGHDR, CDR2 SFDVKD. CDR3 length equals 12 residues. V was clipped by 2 bases and J by 9 bases, with 7 bases between them. In DNA, the CDR3 is TGTGCCACCAGTGATTCTCCGGGGCCCCAGCATTTT. Translating gives CATSDSPGPQHF.